Presented here are 27 T cell receptor beta chains from one specimen sequenced in a study of neurological immune-mediated disorders. TCRdb itself ran the 5' RACE reads through MiXCR, one entry per CDR3 protein. The profile shows 15,000 or so distinct CDR3 sequences, approximately 13% of them singletons. The sample comprised CD8+ T cells from blood. These receptors originate from a female donor with HTLV-1-associated myelopathy (HAM/TSP).

This clonotype is labeled medium-sized. V usage is TRBV12-3 or TRBV12-4 and J usage is TRBJ1-5; tentatively, D is TRBD1 (6 bases). V lost 6 bases to trimming and J lost 3 bases, with 12 bases between them. The CDR3 is 14 residues long. CDR3 sequence: CASRIGGYNQPQHF. Here the CDR3 DNA reads TGTGCCAGCAGAATAGGGGGGTACAATCAGCCCCAGCATTTT.

Many counts were recorded for this clonotype. The chain uses TRBV20-1 and TRBJ2-1; D is uncertain. Germline V CDR1 and CDR2: DFQATT, SNEGSKA (reference sequence). V was shortened by 1 base and J by 7 bases, with 8 bases between the two germline ends. CDR3 length equals 12 residues. The CDR3 reads CSARGVGNEQFF. CDR3 sequence (DNA): TGCAGTGCTAGAGGAGTGGGAAATGAGCAGTTCTTC.

In this sample, this clonotype turned up many times. This chain uses TRBV29-1 with TRBJ2-7, with D tentatively TRBD1 (6 bases). Germline CDR1 SQVTM, CDR2 ANQGSEA. CDR3 size: 16 residues. V was trimmed by 7 bases and J by 0 bases, leaving 22 bases between them. This CDR3 is CSAQGLVQGSSYEQYF. CDR3 in DNA: TGCAGCGCACAAGGGCTGGTCCAGGGGAGCTCCTACGAGCAGTACTTC.

This clonotype was detected many times. The chain has TRBV5-6 and TRBJ2-1, with 10 nucleotides matching TRBD2. With V trimmed by 6 bases and J by 6 bases, 6 bases remained unmatched. CDR1 and CDR2 (germline): SGHDT, YYEEEE. The CDR3 is 14 amino acids. This CDR3 reads CASIQLAGLNEQFF. In DNA, the CDR3 is TGTGCCAGCATCCAACTAGCGGGGCTCAATGAGCAGTTCTTC.

This clonotype occurred many times. The V gene is TRBV20-1, the J gene TRBJ1-1; D remains unclear. Per the germline V gene, CDR1 is DFQATT and CDR2 is SNEGSKA (reference sequence). Trimming left V 3 bases short and J 4 bases short, with 9 bases between. CDR3 length equals 12 residues. CDR3 protein: CSARWGSTEAFF. The CDR3 DNA is TGCAGTGCTAGGTGGGGAAGCACTGAAGCTTTCTTT.

This clonotype was counted at least ten times. The chain uses TRBV6-5 and TRBJ2-1, with 15 bases identical to TRBD2. The CDR3 has 14 residues. Germline CDR1 is MNHEY and CDR2 is SVGAGI. In nucleotides, the CDR3 is TGTGCGGTAGGGACTAGCGGGAGGTACAATGAGCAGTTCTTC. It codes for CAVGTSGRYNEQFF.

This clonotype was counted ten times or more. The chain recombines TRBV5-5 with TRBJ2-1, with D maybe TRBD1 (5 bases). The ends were cut back, 4 bases at V and 2 bases at J, with 19 bases in the middle. The V gene's germline CDR1 is SGHKS and CDR2 YYEKEE (reference sequence). The CDR3 covers 17 residues. This CDR3 is CASSPTQGFRTYNEQFF. CDR3 bases: TGTGCCAGCAGCCCAACCCAGGGCTTTCGTACCTACAATGAGCAGTTCTTC.

Notes on this clonotype: Its ends do not fully match the called genes, so a read error is possible. The V and J genes are TRBV5-1 and TRBJ2-1, with D maybe TRBD2 (5 bases). The CDR3 is 14 amino acids. Germline V gene sequence: CDR1 SGHRS, CDR2 YFSETQ. The CDR3, as DNA: TGCGCCAGTAGCTCGGCGGGCGGATACAATAAGCAGTTCTTC. Protein product: CASSSAGGYNKQFF.

This clonotype was observed many times. The V call is TRBV12-3 or TRBV12-4, the J call TRBJ1-2; TRBD1 might be the D (6 bases). The V end was cut by 3 bases, the J end by 4 bases, with 12 bases between. CDR3 length: 14 amino acids. The CDR3 here is CASSFGQGPYGYTF. CDR3 bases: TGTGCCAGCAGTTTTGGGCAGGGGCCCTATGGCTACACCTTC.

This clonotype has a count of ten or more. The rearrangement joins TRBV4-1 to TRBJ1-5; D is uncertain. The CDR3 length is 15 residues. Trimming shortened V by 1 base and J by 2 bases, and 9 bases separated the two germline ends. Germline lookup yields CDR1 MGHRA and CDR2 YSYEKL. DNA of the CDR3: TGCGCCAGCAGCCAAGTCTACGACGGCAATCAGCCCCAGCATTTT. It translates to CASSQVYDGNQPQHF.

This rearrangement joins TRBV4-1 to TRBJ2-1; 12 bases match TRBD2. The V gene's germline CDR1 is MGHRA and CDR2 YSYEKL. The CDR3 sequence is 17 residues long. V was pared by 1 base and J by 10 bases, with 11 bases of the junction left unmatched. CDR3 protein: CASSQATSGRNTGEQFF. CDR3 coding DNA: TGCGCCAGCAGCCAAGCTACTAGCGGGAGGAACACCGGGGAGCAGTTCTTC.

Ten or more counts support this clonotype. The chain employs TRBV12-3 or TRBV12-4 and TRBJ1-6; no clear D gene. Trimming took 1 base from V and 7 from J, leaving 8 bases between them. The CDR3 length is 14 residues. CDR3 DNA: TGTGCCAGCAGTTTAGAGGGTTGGAATTCACCCCTCCACTTT. This sequence encodes CASSLEGWNSPLHF.

This clonotype appeared a single time. Sequence at one end of the junction differs from germline and may be a read error. V and J are TRBV5-1 and TRBJ2-1, with D possibly TRBD1 on 5 matching bases. Germline CDR1 is SGHRS and CDR2 is YFSETQ. The CDR3 extends over 15 amino acids. The chain's CDR3 is CASSLGDRTNNAQFF. In DNA, the CDR3 is TGCGCCAGCAGCTTAGGGGATAGGACCAACAATGCGCAGTTCTTC.

This clonotype was observed many times. The chain uses TRBV20-1 and TRBJ2-3; D may be TRBD2 (5 bases). Looked up from germline, CDR1 is DFQATT and CDR2 is SNEGSKA (reference sequence). V was clipped by 1 base and J by 6 bases, with 14 bases between them. This CDR3 is built from 14 residues. This chain's CDR3 is CSARAGVLSDTQYF. CDR3 bases: TGCAGTGCTAGAGCCGGGGTACTTTCGGATACGCAGTATTTT.

This clonotype was found many times. This chain links TRBV20-1 with TRBJ1-2; no clear D. The V and J ends lost 0 bases and 4 bases respectively, with 15 bases between them. Germline V gene data show CDR1 as DFQATT and CDR2 as SNEGSKA (reference sequence). The CDR3 is 15 amino acids. The CDR3 DNA is TGCAGTGCTAGAGATTTGGGCGTTCTTCCCTATGGCTACACCTTC. It encodes CSARDLGVLPYGYTF.

The sample holds many counts of this clonotype. The chain uses TRBV13 and TRBJ1-1; D remains unclear. V lost 2 bases to trimming and J lost 4 bases, with 23 bases between them. Germline V gives CDR1 PRHDT, CDR2 FYEKMQ (reference sequence). The CDR3 is 18 amino acids. Here the CDR3 reads CASSLISPGVEGGTEAFF. CDR3 nucleotides: TGTGCCAGCAGCTTAATATCCCCCGGGGTTGAGGGAGGCACTGAAGCTTTCTTT.

This clonotype was seen many times. V usage is TRBV9 and J usage is TRBJ1-2; no firm D call. This CDR3 spans 13 amino acids. Looked up from germline, CDR1 is SGDLS and CDR2 is YYNGEE. The ends were cut back, 3 bases at V and 2 bases at J, with 8 bases in the middle. The CDR3 protein is CASSGPRNYGYTF. CDR3 nucleotide sequence: TGTGCCAGCAGCGGACCCCGAAACTATGGCTACACCTTC.

At least ten counts were recorded for this clonotype. The chain combines TRBV7-9 with TRBJ2-7; D is perhaps TRBD1 (5 bases). Looked up from germline, CDR1 is SEHNR and CDR2 is FQNEAQ (reference sequence). V lost 3 bases and J lost 3, with 6 bases in between. The CDR3 covers 12 residues. The CDR3 region is CASSFRGYEQYF. In DNA form, the CDR3 reads TGTGCCAGCAGCTTTAGGGGCTACGAGCAGTACTTC.

The sample holds many counts of this clonotype. The chain has TRBV5-5 and TRBJ1-1; D not certain. V lost 6 bases and J 1 base, leaving 4 bases between the germline ends. This CDR3 contains 11 residues. Germline V gene data show CDR1 as SGHKS and CDR2 as YYEKEE (reference sequence). The CDR3 is CASKGNTEAFF. DNA for the CDR3: TGTGCCAGCAAGGGGAACACTGAAGCTTTCTTT.

The chain links TRBV4-3 to TRBJ2-7, with D unresolved. This CDR3 spans 15 amino acids. CDR1 and CDR2 (germline): LGHNA, YSLEER. Trimming took 0 bases from V and 2 from J, leaving 11 bases between them. The CDR3 spells CASSQERSVAYEQYF. As DNA, the CDR3 is TGCGCCAGCAGCCAAGAACGCAGTGTGGCCTACGAGCAGTACTTC.

This clonotype counts as medium-sized. The V call is TRBV5-5, the J call TRBJ2-2; 9 bases agree with TRBD1. The CDR3 length is 14 residues. Germline V gives CDR1 SGHKS, CDR2 YYEKEE (reference sequence). Unmatched junction bases numbered 7, after V lost 3 bases and J lost 10 bases. CDR3 coding DNA: TGTGCCAGCAGCTGGACAGGGGACGCGGAGGAGCTGTTTTTT. As protein: CASSWTGDAEELFF. The full variable domain, its missing parts supplied by reference TRBV5-5 and TRBJ2-2, is DAGVTQSPTHLIKTRGQQVTLRCSPISGHKSVSWYQQVLGQGPQFIFQYYEKEERGRGNFPDRFSARQFPNYSSELNVNALLLGDSALYLCASSWTGDAEELFFGEGSRLTVL.

This clonotype rates as medium-sized. The chain employs TRBV9 and TRBJ1-2; 12 bases match TRBD1. The CDR3 contains 15 residues. V shed 0 bases and J 8 bases; nucleotides not matched to a gene: 5. Germline V lookup: CDR1 SGDLS, CDR2 YYNGEE. The CDR3, as DNA: TGTGCCAGCAGCGTAGCCGGGACAGGGGGCAAGGGCTACACCTTC. This translates into CASSVAGTGGKGYTF. Complete variable domain (other parts from reference TRBV9 and TRBJ1-2): DSGVTQTPKHLITATGQRVTLRCSPRSGDLSVYWYQQSLDQGLQFLIQYYNGEERAKGNILERFSAQQFPDLHSELNLSSLELGDSALYFCASSVAGTGGKGYTFGSGTRLTVV.

This clonotype was observed at least ten times. V usage is TRBV5-5 and J usage is TRBJ2-5; D not certain. The ends were cut back, 4 bases at V and 4 bases at J, with 11 bases in the middle. The CDR3 consists of 13 residues. Germline assignment: CDR1 SGHKS and CDR2 YYEKEE (reference sequence). CDR3 loop: CASSPDLLETQYF. In DNA form, the CDR3 reads TGTGCCAGCAGCCCGGACCTACTAGAGACCCAGTACTTC.

This clonotype appeared many times. The chain is built from TRBV5-1 and TRBJ2-2; D is unresolved. V gave up 6 bases and J gave up 8 bases, with 5 bases separating them. Germline CDR1 reads SGHRS; CDR2 reads YFSETQ. This CDR3 has 10 residues. CDR3 DNA sequence: TGCGCCAGCATTTTTGGGGAGCTGTTTTTT. This encodes CASIFGELFF.

This clonotype was found many times. J is TRBJ2-2 and V is TRBV15; D remains ambiguous. CDR1 is LNHNV, CDR2 YYDKDF, per germline (reference sequence). The length of the CDR3 is 15 residues. Trimming took off 0 bases at V and 4 bases at J, with 9 bases between the two ends. CDR3 amino acids: CATSRDSGGTGELFF. The CDR3, as DNA: TGTGCCACCAGCAGAGACTCCGGCGGCACCGGGGAGCTGTTTTTT.

This clonotype was seen ten or more times. The gene calls are TRBV24-1 and TRBJ2-5; 7 bases agree with TRBD2. Germline V CDR1 and CDR2: KGHDR, SFDVKD. The CDR3 is 15 amino acids. V lost 4 bases, J lost 7 bases, and 11 bases stayed unmatched. CDR3 region: CATSEGRVEVGTQYF. DNA for the CDR3: TGTGCCACCAGTGAAGGGAGGGTTGAGGTTGGGACCCAGTACTTC.

This clonotype was found many times. The chain uses TRBV6-2 or TRBV6-3 and TRBJ1-6; no firm D call. V was shortened by 2 bases and J by 10 bases, with 18 bases between the two germline ends. The CDR3 spans 16 residues. Germline CDR1 reads MNHEY; CDR2 reads SVGEGT. This CDR3 is CASSYPTGPGISPLHF. The CDR3 DNA reads TGTGCCAGCAGTTACCCGACGGGTCCTGGGATATCACCCCTCCACTTT.